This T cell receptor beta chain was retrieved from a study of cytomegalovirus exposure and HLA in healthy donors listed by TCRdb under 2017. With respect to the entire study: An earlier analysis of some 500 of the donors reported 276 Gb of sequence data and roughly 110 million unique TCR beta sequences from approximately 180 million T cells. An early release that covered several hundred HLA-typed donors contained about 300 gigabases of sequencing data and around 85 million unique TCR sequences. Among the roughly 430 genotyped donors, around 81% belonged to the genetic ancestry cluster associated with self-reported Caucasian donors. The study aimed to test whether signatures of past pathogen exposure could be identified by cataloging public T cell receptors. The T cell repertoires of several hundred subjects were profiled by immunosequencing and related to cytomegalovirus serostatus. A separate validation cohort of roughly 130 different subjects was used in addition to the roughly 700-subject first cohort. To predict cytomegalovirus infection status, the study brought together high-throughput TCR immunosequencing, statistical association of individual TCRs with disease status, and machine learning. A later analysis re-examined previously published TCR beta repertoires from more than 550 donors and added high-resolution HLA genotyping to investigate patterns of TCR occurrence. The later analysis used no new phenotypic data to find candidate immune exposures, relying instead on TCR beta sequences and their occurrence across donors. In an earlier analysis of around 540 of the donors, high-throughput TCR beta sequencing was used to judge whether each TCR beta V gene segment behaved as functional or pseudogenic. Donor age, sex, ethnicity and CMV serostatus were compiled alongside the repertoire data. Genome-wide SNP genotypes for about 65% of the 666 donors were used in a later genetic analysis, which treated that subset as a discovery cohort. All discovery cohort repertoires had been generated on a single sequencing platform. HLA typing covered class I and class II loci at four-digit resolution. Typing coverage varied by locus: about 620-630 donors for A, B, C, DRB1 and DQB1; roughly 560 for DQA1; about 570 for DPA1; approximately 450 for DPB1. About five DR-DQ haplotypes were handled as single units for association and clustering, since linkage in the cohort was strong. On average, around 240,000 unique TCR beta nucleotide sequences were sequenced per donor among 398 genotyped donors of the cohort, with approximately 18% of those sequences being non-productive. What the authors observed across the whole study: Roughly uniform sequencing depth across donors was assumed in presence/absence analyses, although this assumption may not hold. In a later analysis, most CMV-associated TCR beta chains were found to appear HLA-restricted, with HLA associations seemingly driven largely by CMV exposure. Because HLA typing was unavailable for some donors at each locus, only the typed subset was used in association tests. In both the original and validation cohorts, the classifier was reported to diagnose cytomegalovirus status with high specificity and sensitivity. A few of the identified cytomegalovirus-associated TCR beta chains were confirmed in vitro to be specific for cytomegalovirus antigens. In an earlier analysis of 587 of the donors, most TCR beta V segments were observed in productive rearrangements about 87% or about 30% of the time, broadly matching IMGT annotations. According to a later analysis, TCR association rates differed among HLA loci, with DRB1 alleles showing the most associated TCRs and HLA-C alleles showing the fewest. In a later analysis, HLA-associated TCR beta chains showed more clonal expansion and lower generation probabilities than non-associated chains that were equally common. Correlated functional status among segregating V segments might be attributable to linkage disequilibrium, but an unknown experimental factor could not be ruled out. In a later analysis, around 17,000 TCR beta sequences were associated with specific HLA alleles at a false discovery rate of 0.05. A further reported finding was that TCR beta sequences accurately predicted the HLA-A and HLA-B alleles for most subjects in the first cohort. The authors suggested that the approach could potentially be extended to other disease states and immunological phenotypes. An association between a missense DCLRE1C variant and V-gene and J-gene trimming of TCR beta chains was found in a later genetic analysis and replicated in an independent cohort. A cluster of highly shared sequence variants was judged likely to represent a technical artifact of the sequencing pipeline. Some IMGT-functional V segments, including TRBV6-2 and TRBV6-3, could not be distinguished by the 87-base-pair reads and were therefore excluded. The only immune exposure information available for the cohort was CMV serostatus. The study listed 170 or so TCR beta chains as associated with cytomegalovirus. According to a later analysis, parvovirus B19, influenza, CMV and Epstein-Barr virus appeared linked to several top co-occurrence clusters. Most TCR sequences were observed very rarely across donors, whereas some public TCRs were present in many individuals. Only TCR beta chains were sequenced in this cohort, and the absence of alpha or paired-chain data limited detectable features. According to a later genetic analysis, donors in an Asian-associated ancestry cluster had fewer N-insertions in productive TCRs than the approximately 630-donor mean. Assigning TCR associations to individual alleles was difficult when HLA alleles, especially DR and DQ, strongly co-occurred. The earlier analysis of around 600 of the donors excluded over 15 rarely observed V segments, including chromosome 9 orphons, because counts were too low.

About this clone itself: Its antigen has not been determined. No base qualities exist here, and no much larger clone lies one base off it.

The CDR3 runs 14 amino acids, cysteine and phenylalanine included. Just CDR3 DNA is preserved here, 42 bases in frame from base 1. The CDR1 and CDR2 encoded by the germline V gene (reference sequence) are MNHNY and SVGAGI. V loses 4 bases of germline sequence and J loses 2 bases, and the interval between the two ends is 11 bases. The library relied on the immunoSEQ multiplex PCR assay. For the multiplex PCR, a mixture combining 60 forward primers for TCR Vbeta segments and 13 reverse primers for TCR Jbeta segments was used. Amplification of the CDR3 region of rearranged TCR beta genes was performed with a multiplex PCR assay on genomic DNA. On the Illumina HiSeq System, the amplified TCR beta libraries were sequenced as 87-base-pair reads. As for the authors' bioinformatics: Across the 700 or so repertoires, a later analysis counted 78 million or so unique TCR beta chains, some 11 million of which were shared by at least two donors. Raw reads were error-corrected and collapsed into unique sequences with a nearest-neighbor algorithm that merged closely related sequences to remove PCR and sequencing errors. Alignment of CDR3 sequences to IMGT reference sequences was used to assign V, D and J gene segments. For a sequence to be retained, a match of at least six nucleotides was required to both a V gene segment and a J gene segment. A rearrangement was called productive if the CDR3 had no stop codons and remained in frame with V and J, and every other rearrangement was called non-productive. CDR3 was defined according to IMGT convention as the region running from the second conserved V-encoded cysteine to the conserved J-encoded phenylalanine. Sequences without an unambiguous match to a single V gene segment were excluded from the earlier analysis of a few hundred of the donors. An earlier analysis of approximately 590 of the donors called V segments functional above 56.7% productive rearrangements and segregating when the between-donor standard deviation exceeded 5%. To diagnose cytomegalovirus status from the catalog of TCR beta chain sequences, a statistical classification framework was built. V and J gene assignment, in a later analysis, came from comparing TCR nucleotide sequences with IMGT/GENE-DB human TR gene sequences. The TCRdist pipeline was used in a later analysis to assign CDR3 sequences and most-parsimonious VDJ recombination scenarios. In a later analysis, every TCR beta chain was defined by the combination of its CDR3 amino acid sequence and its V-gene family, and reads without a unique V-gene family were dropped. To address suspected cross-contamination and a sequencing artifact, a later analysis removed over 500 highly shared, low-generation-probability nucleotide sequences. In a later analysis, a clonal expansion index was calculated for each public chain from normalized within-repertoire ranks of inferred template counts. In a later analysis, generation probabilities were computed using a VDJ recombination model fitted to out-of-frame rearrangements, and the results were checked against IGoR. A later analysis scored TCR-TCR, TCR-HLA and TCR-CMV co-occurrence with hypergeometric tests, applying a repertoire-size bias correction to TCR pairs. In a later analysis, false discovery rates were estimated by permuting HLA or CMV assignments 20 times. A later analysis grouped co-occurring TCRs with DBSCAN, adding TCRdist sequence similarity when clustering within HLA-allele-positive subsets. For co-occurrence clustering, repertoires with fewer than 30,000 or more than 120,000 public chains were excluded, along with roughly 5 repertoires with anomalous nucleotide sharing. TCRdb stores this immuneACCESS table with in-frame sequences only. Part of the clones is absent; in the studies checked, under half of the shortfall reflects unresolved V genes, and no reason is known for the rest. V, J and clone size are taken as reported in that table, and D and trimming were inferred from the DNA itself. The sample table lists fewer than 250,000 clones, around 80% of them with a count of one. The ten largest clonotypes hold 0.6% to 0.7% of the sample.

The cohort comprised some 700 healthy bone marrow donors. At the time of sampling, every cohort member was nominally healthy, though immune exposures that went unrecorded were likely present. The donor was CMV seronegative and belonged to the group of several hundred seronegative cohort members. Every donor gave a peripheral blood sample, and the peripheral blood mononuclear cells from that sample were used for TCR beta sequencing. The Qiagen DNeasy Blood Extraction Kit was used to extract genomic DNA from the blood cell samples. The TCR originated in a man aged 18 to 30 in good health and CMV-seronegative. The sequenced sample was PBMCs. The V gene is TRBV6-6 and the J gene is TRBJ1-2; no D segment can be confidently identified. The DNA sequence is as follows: TGTGCCAGCAGTTCACACCAGGTCAACTATGGCTACACCTTC. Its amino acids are CASSSHQVNYGYTF.